This entry features one T cell receptor (beta chain) sequence. These data originate in a study of T cell changes during pregnancy in multiple sclerosis. The data were produced by immunoSEQ multiplex PCR, yet TCRdb's version contains in-frame clones alone and is incomplete. The data hold tens of thousands of clones, with roughly 92% observed a single time. This CDR3 is built from 15 residues. Looked up from germline, CDR1 is MNHEY and CDR2 is SVGAGI. Trimming pared 6 bases from V and 0 bases from J, leaving 14 bases between. The V call is TRBV6-5, the J call TRBJ1-2; tentatively, D is TRBD1 (5 bases). The clonotype originates from a female donor with multiple sclerosis, enrolled in a pregnancy study. The source material was CD4+ T cells from peripheral blood mononuclear cells, sampled in the first trimester of pregnancy. CDR3 protein: CASRPWRGSNYGYTF. The CDR3 nucleotides are TGTGCCAGCAGGCCCTGGAGGGGCTCTAACTATGGCTACACCTTC.